Following are 28 T cell receptor beta chains from one sample sequenced in a study of blood T cells in healthy people across ages. Primers used in a second PCR of roughly 6 to 11 cycles were a sample-barcoded 5' primer and a J-beta primer mix. TCRdb ran MiXCR on the 5' RACE reads and lists one entry per CDR3 protein. The sample holds 1.5 million to 2 million distinct CDR3 sequences, roughly a third seen once. The sample consisted of blood. These receptors all stem from a woman aged 30 to 39 in good health.

This clonotype has only a few counts. The chain is built from TRBV6-6 and TRBJ2-1, with D maybe TRBD1 (6 bases). Germline V lookup: CDR1 MNHNY, CDR2 SVGAGI (reference sequence). V lost 0 bases to trimming and J lost 4 bases, with 13 bases between them. There are 16 residues in the CDR3. The CDR3 DNA reads TGTGCCAGCAGTTACTCGCGAGGGGACAATTACAATGAGCAGTTCTTC. Translated: CASSYSRGDNYNEQFF.

With regard to this clonotype: The junction departs from the called germline gene at one end, perhaps through a read error. The chain combines TRBV29-1 with TRBJ1-2; D is uncertain. CDR3 size: 13 residues. CDR1 SQVTM and CDR2 ANQGSEA come from the germline V gene. The CDR3 DNA reads TGCAGCGTGGAAGGCCCAGCCGCCTATGGCTACACCTTC. Its protein is CSVEGPAAYGYTF. Full variable domain (remainder filled in from reference TRBV29-1 and TRBJ1-2): SAVISQKPSRDICQRGTSLTIQCQVDSQVTMMFWYRQQPGQSLTLIATANQGSEATYESGFVIDKFPISRPNLTFSTLTVSNMSPEDSSIYLCSVEGPAAYGYTFGSGTRLTVV.

This clonotype was counted many times. The rearrangement uses TRBV13 and TRBJ2-7, with 9 positions matching TRBD2. The CDR3 is made up of 18 amino acids. V gave up 3 bases and J gave up 2 bases; unmatched junction bases: 14. Germline loops: CDR1 PRHDT, CDR2 FYEKMQ (reference sequence). As DNA, the CDR3 is TGTGCCAGCAGCTTGACAGAACCGAGCGGGGGGCTGCCCTACGAGCAGTACTTC. It is translated as CASSLTEPSGGLPYEQYF.

The chain uses TRBV2 and TRBJ1-1; TRBD1 might be the D (6 bases). This CDR3 has 15 residues. Germline assignment: CDR1 SNHLY and CDR2 FYNNEI. The V gene lost 6 bases and the J gene lost 4 bases, with 18 bases spanning the gap. The DNA of the CDR3 is TGTGCCAGCAGGAGGCAGGGGACCTTGACCACTGAAGCTTTCTTT. Protein: CASRRQGTLTTEAFF.

This clonotype was detected only a few times. The chain has TRBV6-2 or TRBV6-3 and TRBJ2-1; D may be TRBD1 (5 bases). The CDR3 runs 15 residues. Trimming removed 2 bases at V and 4 bases at J, with 12 bases between. CDR1 is MNHEY and CDR2 is SVGEGT in the germline V gene. The CDR3 loop reads CASSYARVVYNEQFF. DNA for the CDR3: TGTGCCAGCAGTTACGCCAGGGTCGTATACAATGAGCAGTTCTTC.

This chain links TRBV29-1 with TRBJ1-2, with D tentatively TRBD1 (6 bases). Trimming removed 1 base at V and 7 bases at J, with 13 bases between. The CDR3 consists of 13 residues. The germline V gene has CDR1 SQVTM and CDR2 ANQGSEA. CDR3 sequence (DNA): TGCAGCGTTGAAGCTCCCCGACAGGTTGGCTACACCTTC. Translated, it gives CSVEAPRQVGYTF.

This clonotype was seen a handful of times. The chain uses TRBV24-1 and TRBJ2-1; no definite D call. From germline, CDR1 is KGHDR and CDR2 SFDVKD. Trimming stripped 1 base from V and 0 bases from J, with 6 bases between. The CDR3 is 15 amino acids. The CDR3 protein is CATSDFGGSYNEQFF. The CDR3 coding sequence is TGTGCCACCAGTGATTTCGGCGGCTCCTACAATGAGCAGTTCTTC.

A few counts support this clonotype. V gene TRBV29-1 combines with J gene TRBJ2-3, with D tentatively TRBD2 (7 bases). Germline V gene sequence: CDR1 SQVTM, CDR2 ANQGSEA. The CDR3 is made up of 13 amino acids. Between the trimmed V and J ends, which lost 7 bases and 4 bases, there was a span of 15 bases. The CDR3 region is CSALGGVADTQYF. The CDR3 coding sequence is TGCAGCGCCCTAGGGGGGGTTGCAGATACGCAGTATTTT.

This clonotype has a handful of counts. The J gene is TRBJ2-7, the V gene TRBV3-1; D gene ambiguous. Trimming cost V 0 bases and J 2 bases, with 8 bases left between them. Germline loops: CDR1 LGHDT, CDR2 YNNKEL (reference sequence). The CDR3 runs to 14 residues. The CDR3 bases are TGTGCCAGCAGCCAAGATACGCAGGCCTACGAGCAGTACTTC. Its translation: CASSQDTQAYEQYF.

The genes are TRBV27 and TRBJ1-5, with D possibly being TRBD1 (5 bases). V was shortened by 5 bases and J by 0 bases, with 11 bases between the two germline ends. The CDR3 covers 15 residues. Germline lookup yields CDR1 MNHEY and CDR2 SMNVEV (reference sequence). CDR3 in DNA: TGTGCCAGCAGTACAAGACAGTATAGCAATCAGCCCCAGCATTTT. Its translation is CASSTRQYSNQPQHF.

The genes are TRBV5-1 and TRBJ2-1; 11 positions match TRBD1. With V trimmed by 2 bases and J by 8 bases, 12 bases remained unmatched. CDR1 and CDR2 from the germline V gene are SGHRS and YFSETQ. The CDR3 sequence is 17 residues long. The CDR3 DNA sequence: TGCGCCAGCAGCTTTGGGACAGGGGGTACCCGCAGCGATGAGCAGTTCTTC. Translating gives CASSFGTGGTRSDEQFF.

This clonotype has a handful of counts. The gene calls are TRBV20-1 and TRBJ1-6, with no clear D. V was clipped by 0 bases and J by 7 bases, with 10 bases between them. The CDR3 totals 14 residues. The germline V gene has CDR1 DFQATT and CDR2 SNEGSKA (reference sequence). The chain's CDR3 is CSARDPMVNSPLHF. DNA of the CDR3: TGCAGTGCTAGAGACCCCATGGTGAATTCACCCCTCCACTTT.

V is TRBV7-9 and J is TRBJ2-3; tentative D call: TRBD2 (6 bases). CDR1 is SEHNR, CDR2 FQNEAQ, per germline (reference sequence). With 1 base removed from V and 6 bases from J, the gap between germline ends came to 11 bases. The length of the CDR3 is 14 residues. The CDR3 reads CASSLGLVPDTQYF. DNA of the CDR3: TGTGCCAGCAGCTTAGGACTAGTTCCCGATACGCAGTATTTT.

This chain connects TRBV12-3 or TRBV12-4 to TRBJ2-3; D is uncertain. With 0 bases removed from V and 9 bases from J, the gap between germline ends came to 16 bases. This CDR3 is 15 amino acids long. The CDR3 DNA reads as TGTGCCAGCAGTTTAGCGCAGATTCTCGCGGAGACGCAGTATTTT. This gives the protein CASSLAQILAETQYF.

V is TRBV5-6 and J is TRBJ2-3; D may be TRBD1 (5 bases). V lost 1 base, J lost 0 bases, and 12 bases lay in between. The germline CDR1 and CDR2 sequences are SGHDT and YYEEEE. The CDR3 contains 16 residues. CDR3 protein: CASSLFETASTDTQYF. The CDR3 region has the DNA TGTGCCAGCAGCTTGTTTGAGACAGCAAGCACAGATACGCAGTATTTT. Complete variable domain (other parts from reference TRBV5-6 and TRBJ2-3): DAGVTQSPTHLIKTRGQQVTLRCSPKSGHDTVSWYQQALGQGPQFIFQYYEEEERQRGNFPDRFSGHQFPNYSSELNVNALLLGDSALYLCASSLFETASTDTQYFGPGTRLTVL.

The chain links TRBV6-5 to TRBJ2-1, with 7 bases aligning to TRBD2. Germline V gene data show CDR1 as MNHEY and CDR2 as SVGAGI. V shed 10 bases, J shed 4 bases, and the junction held 7 bases outside the gene matches. The CDR3 has 13 amino acids. The CDR3 protein is CATSWGGYNEQFF. In DNA, the CDR3 is TGTGCCACATCTTGGGGGGGTTACAATGAGCAGTTCTTC.

The chain combines TRBV10-1 with TRBJ2-1, with TRBD2 matching over 13 bases. The ends lost 8 bases at V and 2 bases at J; junction bases unmatched: 12. Germline V gene lookup returns CDR1 WNHNN and CDR2 SYGVQD (reference sequence). CDR3 size: 18 residues. CDR3 in DNA: TGCGCCAGCGTGAGGGGGACTAGCGGGAAATCAGCCTACAATGAGCAGTTCTTC. This codes for CASVRGTSGKSAYNEQFF.

This clonotype was seen more than once but under ten times. The rearrangement joins TRBV10-3 to TRBJ2-7; unclear D gene. This CDR3 contains 11 residues. V shed 8 bases and J shed 7 bases, with 12 bases lying between them. Germline V gives CDR1 ENHRY, CDR2 SYGVKD. The CDR3 is CAIGPGSEQYF. The CDR3 bases are TGTGCCATCGGGCCCGGGTCAGAGCAGTACTTC.

The chain combines TRBV2 with TRBJ1-1; no firm D call. The length of the CDR3 is 14 residues. Per germline, CDR1 SNHLY and CDR2 FYNNEI. Trimming removed 7 bases from V and 2 bases from J, with 14 bases in between. The CDR3 bases are TGTGCCAGCATATTTGCCGCAACCAACACTGAAGCTTTCTTT. Its translation is CASIFAATNTEAFF.

As to this clonotype: An end of the junction does not agree with germline; a read error may underlie this. The rearrangement uses TRBV5-1 and TRBJ1-1, with a tentative D call TRBD1 (5 bases). The CDR3 totals 12 residues. Germline V gene data show CDR1 as SGHRS and CDR2 as YFSETQ. In DNA, the CDR3 is TGCGCCTGCAGCTTTGGGGGGACTGAAGCTTTCTTT. Its protein is CACSFGGTEAFF.

The chain combines TRBV6-1 with TRBJ1-1; D is unresolved. Trimming left V 7 bases short and J 5 bases short, with 14 bases between. Germline-derived CDR1 and CDR2 are MNHNS and SASEGT. The CDR3 length is 13 residues. CDR3 residues: CASILGSGTEAFF. The CDR3 DNA follows: TGTGCCAGCATATTAGGAAGTGGGACTGAAGCTTTCTTT.

As for this clonotype: This may be a read error: a much more frequent sequence differs by one nucleotide. The chain has TRBV29-1 and TRBJ2-7, with D possibly TRBD1 on 6 matching bases. V shed 6 bases and J shed 1 base, with 13 bases lying between them. CDR3 length: 13 residues. Germline V CDR1 and CDR2: SQVTM, ANQGSEA. The DNA for the CDR3 is TGCAGCGTGAGGACAGCGACTTCCTACGAGCAGTACTTC. Encoded protein: CSVRTATSYEQYF.

This chain connects TRBV19 to TRBJ2-1; no firm D call. Trimming removed 3 bases from V and 3 bases from J, with 9 bases in between. The germline CDR1 and CDR2 sequences are LNHDA and SQIVND (reference sequence). CDR3 size: 14 residues. The CDR3, as DNA: TGTGCCAGTAGTATCGTGGGAAGCTACAATGAGCAGTTCTTC. It is translated as CASSIVGSYNEQFF.

At least ten counts were recorded for this clonotype. The chain has TRBV10-3 and TRBJ2-7; tentatively, D is TRBD1 (6 bases). Germline values: CDR1 ENHRY, CDR2 SYGVKD. Trimming removed 7 bases from V and 7 bases from J, with 17 bases in between. The CDR3 is made up of 13 amino acids. CDR3 in DNA: TGTGCCATCAAGGACAGTTTGAAAGAGGAGCAGTACTTC. This gives the protein CAIKDSLKEEQYF.

Comments on this clonotype: Sequence at one end of the junction differs from germline and may be a read error. The chain has TRBV25-1 and TRBJ2-2; possibly TRBD2 for D (5 bases). In germline, CDR1 is MGHDK, CDR2 SYGVNS. The CDR3 extends over 15 amino acids. The CDR3 region is CASSDGITNTGERFF. The CDR3, as DNA: TGTGCCAGCAGTGACGGAATAACGAACACCGGGGAGCGGTTTTTT.

The rearrangement joins TRBV28 to TRBJ2-7; TRBD2 agrees at 7 bases. This CDR3 has 13 amino acids. The V gene's germline CDR1 is MDHEN and CDR2 SYDVKM. V was pared by 10 bases and J by 11 bases, with 17 bases of the junction left unmatched. CDR3 residues: CATTGTKPLMEYF. The CDR3 DNA reads as TGTGCCACCACCGGGACTAAACCTTTGATGGAGTACTTC. The full variable domain, with the rest looked up from reference TRBV28 and TRBJ2-7, is DVKVTQSSRYLVKRTGEKVFLECVQDMDHENMFWYRQDPGLGLRLIYFSYDVKMKEKGDIPEGYSVSREKKERFSLILESASTNQTSMYLCATTGTKPLMEYFGPGTRLTVT.

The chain couples TRBV3-1 to TRBJ2-4; TRBD2 matches 8 bases. Matching the DNA end better, TRBJ2-5 makes the J call doubtful. Germline V gene lookup returns CDR1 LGHDT and CDR2 YNNKEL (reference sequence). The CDR3 is 14 amino acids. The CDR3 here is CASTTMRGVGTQYF. In DNA form, the CDR3 reads TGTGCCAGCACCACAATGCGGGGGGTCGGGACCCAGTACTTC.

Regarding this clonotype: This may be a read error: a much more frequent sequence differs by one nucleotide. The V gene is TRBV2, the J gene TRBJ2-3; D is undetermined. Germline-derived CDR1 and CDR2 are SNHLY and FYNNEI. The CDR3 loop spans 13 amino acids. Trimming took off 7 bases at V and 0 bases at J, with 8 bases between the two ends. CDR3: CASTTYSTDTQYF. CDR3 nucleotide sequence: TGTGCCAGCACTACCTATAGCACAGATACGCAGTATTTT.